Each of the 21 T cell receptor beta chains below was sequenced from the same sample in a study of identical twins. A single record per CDR3 protein comes from TCRdb applying MiXCR to the 5' RACE reads. Among 550,000 to 800,000 distinct CDR3 sequences listed, 7.1% were seen once. These sequences were also reported in another study, on yellow fever vaccine responses in identical twins.

The source material was PBMCs. These receptors originate from a woman under 30 in good health.

The chain combines TRBV11-2 with TRBJ2-1, with 10 positions matching TRBD2. The CDR3 is 15 residues long. Germline CDR1 is SGHAT and CDR2 is FQNNGV. V lost 5 bases, J lost 7 bases, and 8 bases stayed unmatched. The CDR3 DNA reads TGTGCCAGCAGCACCTCTAGCGGGAGCGGGAATGAGCAGTTCTTC. Residues: CASSTSSGSGNEQFF.

In its sample, this clonotype was seen a few times. The V call is TRBV25-1, the J call TRBJ2-3; 8 positions agree with TRBD1. The V gene's germline CDR1 is MGHDK and CDR2 SYGVNS. J lost 3 bases, V lost 4 bases, and 6 bases had no gene match. The CDR3 totals 15 residues. CDR3 in amino acids: CASSGDRGMTDTQYF. The CDR3 region has the DNA TGTGCCAGCAGTGGAGACAGGGGCATGACAGATACGCAGTATTTT.

This clonotype was recorded a few times. The CDR3 DNA reads as TGTGCCACCCGGGGACTAGCGGGGTTCTCTGTACAGGAGCAGTACTTC. Its translation: CATRGLAGFSVQEQYF. The rearrangement joins TRBV2 to TRBJ2-7; 13 bases fit TRBD2. Germline V gene lookup returns CDR1 SNHLY and CDR2 FYNNEI. V lost 10 bases to trimming and J lost 7 bases; unmatched junction nucleotides: 16. The CDR3 is 16 residues long.

The chain employs TRBV20-1 and TRBJ2-7; no clear D. CDR3 size: 13 residues. Germline values: CDR1 DFQATT, CDR2 SNEGSKA (reference sequence). The V end was cut by 3 bases, the J end by 3 bases, with 12 bases between. The CDR3 loop reads CSASFPPDYEQYF. CDR3 bases: TGCAGTGCTAGTTTTCCCCCCGACTACGAGCAGTACTTC.

The table lists this clonotype with a few counts. This chain joins TRBV12-5 and TRBJ2-2, with TRBD2 as a possible D gene (5 bases). Germline V CDR1 and CDR2: LGHNT, FRNRAP. The CDR3 consists of 16 residues. The germline V and J ends were trimmed by 1 base and 6 bases, with 15 bases remaining between them. Here the CDR3 reads CASGLAGTSFAGELFF. DNA of the CDR3: TGTGCTAGTGGTTTGGCCGGAACTAGTTTCGCCGGGGAGCTGTTTTTT.

The chain uses TRBV28 and TRBJ2-7, with 11 bases that match TRBD2. Per the germline V gene, CDR1 is MDHEN and CDR2 is SYDVKM. This CDR3 spans 16 amino acids. Trimming cost V 4 bases and J 7 bases; bases outside gene matches: 12. The CDR3 here is CASSSPVAGGPGEQYV. The CDR3, as DNA: TGTGCCAGCAGTTCCCCTGTAGCGGGGGGGCCGGGAGAGCAGTACGTC.

A few counts support this clonotype. The V call is TRBV18, the J call TRBJ1-5, with 10 nucleotides matching TRBD1. V lost 2 bases, J lost 7 bases, and 2 bases stayed unmatched. CDR1 is KGHSH and CDR2 is LQKENI in the germline V gene. The CDR3 runs to 14 residues. The CDR3 loop is CASSPDRGRQPQHF. The CDR3 DNA sequence: TGTGCCAGCTCACCAGACAGGGGGCGACAGCCCCAGCATTTT.

This clonotype was seen repeatedly, ten times or more. The chain links TRBV29-1 to TRBJ1-3, with D possibly matching TRBD1 (6 bases). The CDR3 spans 13 residues. V was pared by 7 bases and J by 7 bases, with 17 bases between. Looked up from germline, CDR1 is SQVTM and CDR2 is ANQGSEA. CDR3 bases: TGCAGCGCGGGGGGGCCGATTGGGAACACCATATATTTT. This sequence encodes CSAGGPIGNTIYF.

In its sample, this clonotype was seen a few times. This chain uses TRBV12-5 with TRBJ2-1, with a possible D match to TRBD2 (7 bases). CDR1 and CDR2 from the germline V gene are LGHNT and FRNRAP. This CDR3 has 13 amino acids. Between the trimmed V and J ends, which lost 8 bases and 7 bases, there was a span of 15 bases. CDR3 sequence: CASFIKGGNEQFF. CDR3 nucleotides: TGTGCTAGTTTCATAAAGGGGGGGAATGAGCAGTTCTTC.

V usage is TRBV5-4 and J usage is TRBJ2-2, with TRBD2 identical over 8 bases. J lost 9 bases, V lost 4 bases, and 8 bases had no gene match. Germline V gene sequence: CDR1 SGHNT, CDR2 YYREEE (reference sequence). The CDR3 sequence is 14 residues long. The CDR3 region is CASSRDGGVRELFF. The DNA for the CDR3 is TGTGCCAGCAGCCGTGACGGGGGGGTGAGGGAGCTGTTTTTT.

Many counts were recorded for this clonotype. J is TRBJ1-4 and V is TRBV4-1; TRBD1 might be the D (6 bases). Germline CDR1 is MGHRA and CDR2 is YSYEKL. The V and J ends lost 1 base and 1 base respectively, with 10 bases between them. This CDR3 comprises 16 residues. For the CDR3, the DNA is TGCGCCAGCAGCCAAGCAGGACAGTTAACTAATGAAAAACTGTTTTTT. The encoded protein is CASSQAGQLTNEKLFF.

The chain has TRBV28 and TRBJ2-7; maybe TRBD1 (6 bases). The CDR3 is 14 residues long. Germline V gene data show CDR1 as MDHEN and CDR2 as SYDVKM. V was trimmed by 5 bases and J by 2 bases, leaving 13 bases between them. CDR3 protein: CASSRRGGAYEQYF. The CDR3 DNA reads as TGTGCCAGCAGTCGCAGGGGTGGTGCCTACGAGCAGTACTTC.

V usage is TRBV12-3 or TRBV12-4 and J usage is TRBJ2-1; D could derive from TRBD1 or TRBD2 (5 bases each). There are 12 residues in the CDR3. V lost 6 bases and J lost 7, with 10 bases in between. CDR3 DNA: TGTGCCAGCAGCTCGGGACGGAATGAGCAGTTCTTC. Protein: CASSSGRNEQFF.

This clonotype was counted between two and nine times. The CDR3, as DNA: TGTGCCAGCAGCTCTTACCGGGACAGCCAAGAGACCCAGTACTTC. The encoded protein is CASSSYRDSQETQYF. This sequence joins TRBV7-8 and TRBJ2-5, with TRBD1 matching 7 bases. Germline loops: CDR1 SGHVS, CDR2 FQNEAQ. J lost 1 base, V lost 4 bases, and 6 bases had no gene match. The CDR3 totals 15 residues.

This clonotype has just a few counts. This chain joins TRBV20-1 and TRBJ2-7; 7 nucleotides agree with TRBD2. Per the germline V gene, CDR1 is DFQATT and CDR2 is SNEGSKA (reference sequence). Germline trimming cut 6 bases from V and 6 bases from J; bases unmatched to any gene: 14. CDR3 length: 14 residues. CDR3: CSAGQGAGEFEQYF. CDR3 coding DNA: TGCAGTGCCGGCCAAGGGGCGGGAGAATTCGAGCAGTACTTC.

There are many counts of this clonotype. This chain links TRBV12-3 or TRBV12-4 with TRBJ2-2, with TRBD2 identical over 7 bases. The CDR3 spans 14 residues. With V trimmed by 4 bases and J by 3 bases, 2 bases remained unmatched. For the CDR3, the DNA is TGTGCCAGCAGTTGGGGACTACACACCGGGGAGCTGTTTTTT. Translating it yields CASSWGLHTGELFF.

The V gene is TRBV20-1, the J gene TRBJ2-7; 12 bases agree with TRBD1. Per the germline V gene, CDR1 is DFQATT and CDR2 is SNEGSKA (reference sequence). V lost 3 bases to trimming and J lost 5 bases; unmatched junction nucleotides: 14. The CDR3 length is 17 residues. CDR3 region: CSASGTGGLARGDEQYF. The CDR3 DNA follows: TGCAGTGCTAGTGGGACAGGGGGCTTGGCTCGGGGGGACGAGCAGTACTTC.

This clonotype has only one observation. A much larger clone differs from this one at a single base, so this may be a read error. The V gene is TRBV4-2, the J gene TRBJ2-1; D remains unclear. The V gene's germline CDR1 is LGHNA and CDR2 YNFKEQ. Trimming removed 1 base from V and 6 bases from J, with 10 bases in between. The CDR3 totals 14 residues. CDR3 in amino acids: CASSQVRSGNEQFF. The DNA of the CDR3 is TGTGCCAGCAGCCAAGTCAGATCCGGCAATGAGCAGTTCTTC.

Comment on this clonotype: This may be a read error, as it is one base from a much larger clone. The V and J genes are TRBV12-3 or TRBV12-4 and TRBJ2-2; TRBD1 is a possible D gene (6 bases). V gave up 9 bases and J gave up 4 bases, with 15 bases separating them. The CDR3 consists of 14 residues. Here the CDR3 DNA reads TGTGCCAGTCCCAGGGGACGGGTCACCGGGGAGCTGTTTTTT. Translated, it gives CASPRGRVTGELFF.

This clonotype was counted only a few times. The rearrangement joins TRBV10-3 to TRBJ1-2; 8 bases map to TRBD1. The junction had 5 bases not matched to a gene; V was cut back by 3 bases and J by 5 bases. The CDR3 is 14 amino acids. Germline V CDR1 and CDR2: ENHRY, SYGVKD. The CDR3 reads CAISEDRGPYGYTF. The CDR3 nucleotides are TGTGCCATCAGTGAAGACAGGGGCCCATATGGCTACACCTTC.

The table lists this clonotype with many counts. The chain carries TRBV3-1 and TRBJ2-1; 9 bases map to TRBD2. The CDR3 sequence is 16 residues long. Trimming cost V 4 bases and J 5 bases; bases outside gene matches: 9. Germline CDR1 is LGHDT and CDR2 is YNNKEL (reference sequence). The CDR3 coding sequence is TGTGCCAGCAGCCTAACCGGGACTAGCCCTAACAATGAGCAGTTCTTC. This translates into CASSLTGTSPNNEQFF.